The present T cell receptor (beta chain) was sequenced within a study of T cell responses to AZD1222 COVID-19 vaccine. Findings and limits, study-wide: Just 6 or 7 people given AZD1222 tested seropositive at baseline. Repertoire sampling was restricted to post-peak T cell response timepoints.

With regard to this clone: The target antigen is unknown.

CDR1 MNHEY and CDR2 SMNVEV come from the germline V gene (reference sequence). V gave up 4 bases and J gave up 0 bases; unmatched junction bases: 9. The CDR3 totals 16 residues. Produced via immunoSEQ multiplex PCR; TCRdb's table is partial and in-frame only. The table shows some 99,000 clones, with roughly 90% occurring only once. The J gene is TRBJ2-7, the V gene TRBV27; 7 nucleotides agree with TRBD1. The starting material was peripheral blood, obtained on day 0 of AZD1222 vaccination. This TCR was recovered from an adult in good health. The CDR3 region is CASSSSTGEVSYEQYF. DNA for the CDR3: TGTGCCAGCAGTTCCTCTACAGGGGAAGTCTCCTACGAGCAGTACTTC.